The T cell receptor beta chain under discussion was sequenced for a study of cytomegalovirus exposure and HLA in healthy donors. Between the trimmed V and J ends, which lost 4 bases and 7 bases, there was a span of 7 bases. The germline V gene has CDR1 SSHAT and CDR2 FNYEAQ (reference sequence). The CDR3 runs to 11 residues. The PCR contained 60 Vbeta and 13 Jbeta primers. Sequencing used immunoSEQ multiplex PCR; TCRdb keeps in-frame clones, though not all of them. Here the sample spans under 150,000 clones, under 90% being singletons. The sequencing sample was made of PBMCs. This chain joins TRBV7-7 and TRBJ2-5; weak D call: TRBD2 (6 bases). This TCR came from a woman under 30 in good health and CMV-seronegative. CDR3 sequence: CASSSGGTQYF. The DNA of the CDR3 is TGTGCCAGCAGCTCCGGGGGGACCCAGTACTTC.